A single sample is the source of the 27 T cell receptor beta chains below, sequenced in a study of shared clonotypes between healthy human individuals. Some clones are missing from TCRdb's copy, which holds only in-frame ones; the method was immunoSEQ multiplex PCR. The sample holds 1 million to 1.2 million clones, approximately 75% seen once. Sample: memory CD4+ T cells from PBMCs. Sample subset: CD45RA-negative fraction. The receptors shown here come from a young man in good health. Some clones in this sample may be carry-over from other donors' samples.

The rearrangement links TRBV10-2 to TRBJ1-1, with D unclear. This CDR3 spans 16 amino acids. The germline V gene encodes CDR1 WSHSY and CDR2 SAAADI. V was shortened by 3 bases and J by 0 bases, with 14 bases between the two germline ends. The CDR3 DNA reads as TGCGCCAGCAGTGACTTAGTGGGCCCCTTGAACACTGAAGCTTTCTTT. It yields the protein CASSDLVGPLNTEAFF.

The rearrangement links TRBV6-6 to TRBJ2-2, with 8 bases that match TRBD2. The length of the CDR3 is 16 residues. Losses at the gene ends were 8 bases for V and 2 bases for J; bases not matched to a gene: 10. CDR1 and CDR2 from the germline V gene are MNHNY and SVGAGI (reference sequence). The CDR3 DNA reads TGTGCCAGCCGATCGACCACTAGCGGAAACACCGGGGAGCTGTTTTTT. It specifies CASRSTTSGNTGELFF.

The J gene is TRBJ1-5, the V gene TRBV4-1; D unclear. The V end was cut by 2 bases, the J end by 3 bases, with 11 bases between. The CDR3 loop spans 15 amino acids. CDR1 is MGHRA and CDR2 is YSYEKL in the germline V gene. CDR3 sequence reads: CASSQPGYANQPQHF. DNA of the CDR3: TGCGCCAGCAGCCAACCGGGGTATGCCAATCAGCCCCAGCATTTT.

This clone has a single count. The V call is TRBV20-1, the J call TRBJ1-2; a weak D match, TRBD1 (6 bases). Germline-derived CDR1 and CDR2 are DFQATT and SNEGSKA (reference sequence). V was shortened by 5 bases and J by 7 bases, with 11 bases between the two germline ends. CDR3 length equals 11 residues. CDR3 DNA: TGCAGTGCTTCAGGGGCGGGTGGCTACACCTTC. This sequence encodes CSASGAGGYTF.

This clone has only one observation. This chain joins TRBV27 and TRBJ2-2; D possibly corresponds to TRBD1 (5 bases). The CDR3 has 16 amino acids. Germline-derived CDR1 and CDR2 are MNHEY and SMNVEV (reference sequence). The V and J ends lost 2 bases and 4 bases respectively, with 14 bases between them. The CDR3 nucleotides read TGTGCCAGCAGTTTAAGTCCAGGGCGAAGCACCGGGGAGCTGTTTTTT. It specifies CASSLSPGRSTGELFF.

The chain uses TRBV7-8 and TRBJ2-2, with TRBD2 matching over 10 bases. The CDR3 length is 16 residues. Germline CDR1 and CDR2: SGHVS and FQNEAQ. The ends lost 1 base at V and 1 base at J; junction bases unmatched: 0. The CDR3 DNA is TGTGCCAGCAGCTTAGGACTAGCGGGGAACACCGGGGAGCTGTTTTTT. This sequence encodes CASSLGLAGNTGELFF.

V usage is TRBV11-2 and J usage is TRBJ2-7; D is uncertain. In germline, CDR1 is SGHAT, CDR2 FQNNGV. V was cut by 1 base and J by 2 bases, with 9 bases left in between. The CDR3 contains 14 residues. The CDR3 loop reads CASSLGVGPYEQYF. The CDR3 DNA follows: TGTGCCAGCAGCTTAGGCGTCGGCCCCTACGAGCAGTACTTC.

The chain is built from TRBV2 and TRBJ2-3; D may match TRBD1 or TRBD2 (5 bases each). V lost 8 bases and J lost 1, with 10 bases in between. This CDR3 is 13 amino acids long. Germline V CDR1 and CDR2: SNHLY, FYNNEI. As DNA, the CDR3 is TGTGCCAGCGGGGCGGGTGGCACAGATACGCAGTATTTT. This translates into CASGAGGTDTQYF.

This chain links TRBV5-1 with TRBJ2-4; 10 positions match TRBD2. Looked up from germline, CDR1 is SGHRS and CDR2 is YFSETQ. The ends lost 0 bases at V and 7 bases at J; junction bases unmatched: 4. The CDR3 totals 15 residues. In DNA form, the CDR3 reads TGCGCCAGCAGCTTGGCCCTAGCGGGAGTTAACATTCAGTACTTC. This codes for CASSLALAGVNIQYF.

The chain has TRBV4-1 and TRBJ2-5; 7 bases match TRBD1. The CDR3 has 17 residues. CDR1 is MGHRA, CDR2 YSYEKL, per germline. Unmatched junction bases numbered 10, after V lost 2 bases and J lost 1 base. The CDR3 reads CASSQSPYRGRQETQYF. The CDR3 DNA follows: TGCGCCAGCAGCCAAAGTCCATACAGGGGCCGCCAAGAGACCCAGTACTTC.

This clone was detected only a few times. CDR3 residues: CASSLDPLGSNEQFF. CDR3 DNA: TGCGCCAGCAGCTTGGACCCCTTGGGTAGCAATGAGCAGTTCTTC. The genes are TRBV5-1 and TRBJ2-1; D gene unclear. V was trimmed by 0 bases and J by 6 bases, leaving 13 bases between them. The CDR3 covers 15 residues. The germline V gene has CDR1 SGHRS and CDR2 YFSETQ.

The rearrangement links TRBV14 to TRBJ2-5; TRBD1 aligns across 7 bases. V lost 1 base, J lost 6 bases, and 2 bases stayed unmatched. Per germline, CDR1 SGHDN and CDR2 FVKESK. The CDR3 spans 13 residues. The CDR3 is CASSQGGGQTQYF. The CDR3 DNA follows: TGTGCCAGCAGCCAAGGAGGGGGCCAGACCCAGTACTTC.

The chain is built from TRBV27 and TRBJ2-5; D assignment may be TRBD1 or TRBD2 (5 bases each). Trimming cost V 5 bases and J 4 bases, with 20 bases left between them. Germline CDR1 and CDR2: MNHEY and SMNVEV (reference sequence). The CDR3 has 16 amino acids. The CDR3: CASSMGPSPGGETQYF. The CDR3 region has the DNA TGTGCCAGCAGTATGGGGCCCAGCCCTGGGGGAGAGACCCAGTACTTC.

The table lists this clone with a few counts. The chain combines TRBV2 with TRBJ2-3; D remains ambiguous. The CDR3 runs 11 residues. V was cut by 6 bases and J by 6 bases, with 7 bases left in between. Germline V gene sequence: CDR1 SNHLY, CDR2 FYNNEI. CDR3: CASSPSDTQYF. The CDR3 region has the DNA TGTGCCAGCAGCCCCAGCGATACGCAGTATTTT.

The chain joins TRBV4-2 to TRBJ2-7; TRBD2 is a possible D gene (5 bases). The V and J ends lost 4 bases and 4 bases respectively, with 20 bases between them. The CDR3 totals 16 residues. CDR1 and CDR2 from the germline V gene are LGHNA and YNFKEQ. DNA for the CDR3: TGTGCCAGCAGCCCCCAAACTAGAAGAATTTCGTACGAGCAGTACTTC. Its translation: CASSPQTRRISYEQYF.

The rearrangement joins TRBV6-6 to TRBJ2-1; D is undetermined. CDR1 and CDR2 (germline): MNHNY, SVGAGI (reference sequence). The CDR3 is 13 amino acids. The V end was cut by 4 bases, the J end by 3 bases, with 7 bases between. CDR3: CASSSLGYNEQFF. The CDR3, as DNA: TGTGCCAGCAGTTCTCTTGGCTACAATGAGCAGTTCTTC.

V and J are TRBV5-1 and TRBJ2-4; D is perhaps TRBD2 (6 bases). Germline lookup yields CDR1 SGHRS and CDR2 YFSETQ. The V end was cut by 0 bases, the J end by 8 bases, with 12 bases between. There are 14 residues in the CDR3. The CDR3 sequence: CASSLDGGAYIQYF. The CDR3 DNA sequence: TGCGCCAGCAGCTTGGATGGAGGGGCCTACATTCAGTACTTC. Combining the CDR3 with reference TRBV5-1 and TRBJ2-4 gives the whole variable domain KAGVTQTPRYLIKTRGQQVTLSCSPISGHRSVSWYQQTPGQGLQFLFEYFSETQRNKGNFPGRFSGRQFSNSRSEMNVSTLELGDSALYLCASSLDGGAYIQYFGAGTRLSVL.

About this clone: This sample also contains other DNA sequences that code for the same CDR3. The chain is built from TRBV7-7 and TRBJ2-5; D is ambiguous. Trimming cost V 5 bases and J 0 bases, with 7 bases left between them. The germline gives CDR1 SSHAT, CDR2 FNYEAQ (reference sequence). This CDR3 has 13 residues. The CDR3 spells CASSPLHQETQYF. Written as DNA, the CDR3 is TGTGCCAGCAGCCCCCTGCACCAAGAGACCCAGTACTTC.

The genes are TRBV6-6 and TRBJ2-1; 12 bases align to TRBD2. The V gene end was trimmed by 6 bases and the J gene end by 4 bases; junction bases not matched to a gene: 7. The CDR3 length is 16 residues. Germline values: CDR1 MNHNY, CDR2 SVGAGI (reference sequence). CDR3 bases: TGTGCCAGCAGGGAGACTAGCGGGAGAAGTTACAATGAGCAGTTCTTC. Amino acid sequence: CASRETSGRSYNEQFF.

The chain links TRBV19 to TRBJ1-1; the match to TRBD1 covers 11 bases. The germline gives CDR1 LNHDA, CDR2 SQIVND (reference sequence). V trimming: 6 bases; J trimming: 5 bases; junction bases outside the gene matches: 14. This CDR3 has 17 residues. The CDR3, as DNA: TGTGCCAGTAGCCCCATCCCCGGGACAGGGGGTAGAACTGAAGCTTTCTTT. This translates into CASSPIPGTGGRTEAFF.

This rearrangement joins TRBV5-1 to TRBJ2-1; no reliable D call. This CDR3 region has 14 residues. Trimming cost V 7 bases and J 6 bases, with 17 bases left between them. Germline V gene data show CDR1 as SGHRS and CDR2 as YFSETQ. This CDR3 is CASGLGSSLNEQFF. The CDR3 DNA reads TGCGCCAGCGGCCTCGGTAGCAGTCTCAATGAGCAGTTCTTC.

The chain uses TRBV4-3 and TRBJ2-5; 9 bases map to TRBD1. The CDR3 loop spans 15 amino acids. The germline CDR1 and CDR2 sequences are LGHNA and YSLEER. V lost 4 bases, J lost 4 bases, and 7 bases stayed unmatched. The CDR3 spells CASSPGQGRVETQYF. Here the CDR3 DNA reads TGCGCCAGCAGCCCGGGACAGGGTAGGGTAGAGACCCAGTACTTC.

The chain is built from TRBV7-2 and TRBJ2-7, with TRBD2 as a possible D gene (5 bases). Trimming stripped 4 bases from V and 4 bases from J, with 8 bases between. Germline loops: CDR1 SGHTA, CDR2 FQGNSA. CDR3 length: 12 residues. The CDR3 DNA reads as TGTGCCAGCAGCTCGAGCGGTTACGAGCAGTACTTC. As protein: CASSSSGYEQYF.

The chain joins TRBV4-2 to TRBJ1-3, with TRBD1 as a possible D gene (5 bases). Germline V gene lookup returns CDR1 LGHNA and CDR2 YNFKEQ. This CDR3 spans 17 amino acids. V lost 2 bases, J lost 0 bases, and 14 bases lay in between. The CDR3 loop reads CASSQPRQGSSGNTIYF. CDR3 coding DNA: TGTGCCAGCAGCCAACCCAGGCAGGGTAGCTCTGGAAACACCATATATTTT.

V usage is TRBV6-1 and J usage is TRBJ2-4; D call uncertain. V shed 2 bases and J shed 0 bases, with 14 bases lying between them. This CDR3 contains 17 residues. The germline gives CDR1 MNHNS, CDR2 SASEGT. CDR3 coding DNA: TGTGCCAGCAGTGAAATGTCAGCTCCTCTAGCCAAAAACATTCAGTACTTC. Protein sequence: CASSEMSAPLAKNIQYF.

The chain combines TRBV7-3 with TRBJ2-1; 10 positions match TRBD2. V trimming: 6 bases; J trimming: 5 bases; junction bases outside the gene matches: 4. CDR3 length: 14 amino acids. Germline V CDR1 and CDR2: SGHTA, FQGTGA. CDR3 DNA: TGTGCCAGCAGTAGCGGGAGGAAGAACAATGAGCAGTTCTTC. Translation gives CASSSGRKNNEQFF.

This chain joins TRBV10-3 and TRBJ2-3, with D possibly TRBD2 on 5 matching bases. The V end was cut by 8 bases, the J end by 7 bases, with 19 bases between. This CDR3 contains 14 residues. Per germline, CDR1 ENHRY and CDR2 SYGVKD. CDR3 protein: CAIAGGGLGNTQYF. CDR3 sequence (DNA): TGTGCCATCGCGGGCGGAGGACTGGGGAATACGCAGTATTTT.